Given below is one T cell receptor beta chain in context. Produced via immunoSEQ multiplex PCR; TCRdb's table is partial and in-frame only. The table shows roughly 1,500,000 clones, with nearly 99% occurring only once. The sample is drawn from a study of shared clonotypes between healthy human individuals. Overall study context: Aged between 18 and 49, the donors were two women and three men.

V was cut by 3 bases and J by 4 bases, with 19 bases left in between. This CDR3 has 17 residues. Germline CDR1 KGHSH, CDR2 LQKENI. The V call is TRBV18, the J call TRBJ1-3; no clear D gene. The specimen was naive CD4+ T cells sorted from blood. Subset defined: CD45RA+ positively selected. This receptor was obtained from a man aged 25 to 40 in good health. The chain's CDR3 is CASSPMAVSASGNTIYF. Here the CDR3 DNA reads TGTGCCAGCTCACCTATGGCGGTCTCGGCTTCGGGAAACACCATATATTTT.